The rows below give T cell receptor beta chains drawn from one sample of a study of T cells after yellow fever vaccination. TCRdb recomputed calls from the 5' RACE reads with MiXCR, one row per CDR3 protein. The sample contains about 52,000 distinct CDR3 sequences, 5% to 8.5% of which appear only once. Sequences were derived from CD8+ T cells not binding an NS4B(214-222) dextramer, sorted from PBMCs, sampled 35 to 50 days after the first yellow fever vaccination. These TCRs come from a man younger than 35 who received the YFV17D yellow fever vaccine. CDR3s include the opening cysteine and the closing phenylalanine or tryptophan. A D gene is named only where the DNA matches it firmly. Some rows have no size entry. The others give once, few or many, or a class for an expanded clone.

TRBJ1-2 | few | TRBV15 | NA | CATSPEGSYGYTF | TGTGCCACCAGCCCCGAGGGCAGCTATGGCTACACCTTC
TRBJ2-2 | few | TRBV5-1 | TRBD1 | CASSLDRATGELFF | TGCGCCAGCAGCTTAGACAGGGCCACCGGGGAGCTGTTTTTT
TRBJ1-5 | many | TRBV2 | NA | CASSNSQNSYSNQPQHF | TGTGCCAGCAGTAACTCCCAGAATTCCTATAGCAATCAGCCCCAGCATTTT
TRBJ1-2 | NA | TRBV24-1 | TRBD1 | CATPNDREGYTF | TGTGCCACCCCGAACGACAGGGAAGGCTACACCTTC
TRBJ1-4 | few | TRBV18 | NA | CASSPPHMGRMEKLFF | TGTGCCAGCTCACCCCCACATATGGGGCGCATGGAAAAACTGTTTTTT
TRBJ2-5 | many | TRBV27 | TRBD1 | CASSLGTGIQETQYF | TGTGCCAGCAGTTTAGGGACAGGAATACAAGAGACCCAGTACTTC
TRBJ2-3 | few | TRBV10-2 | TRBD1 | CASRQGLSTDTQYF | TGCGCCAGCAGACAGGGGCTTAGCACAGATACGCAGTATTTT
TRBJ2-2 | NA | TRBV25-1 | NA | CASWGSGELFF | TGTGCCAGCTGGGGGTCCGGGGAGCTGTTTTTT
TRBJ2-5 | few | TRBV9 | TRBD2 | CASSVLAGGLQETQYF | TGTGCCAGCAGCGTACTAGCGGGGGGACTCCAAGAGACCCAGTACTTC
TRBJ1-1 | few | TRBV4-1 | TRBD1 | CASSQGSDREEAFF | TGCGCCAGCAGCCAAGGGTCAGACAGGGAAGAAGCTTTCTTT
TRBJ1-1 | NA | TRBV7-9 | NA | CASSLKSTEAFF | TGTGCCAGCAGCTTAAAGAGCACTGAAGCTTTCTTT
TRBJ2-2 | many | TRBV7-9 | NA | CASSPLGTGELFF | TGTGCCAGCAGCCCCCTGGGGACCGGGGAGCTGTTTTTT
TRBJ2-3 | NA | TRBV7-2 | NA | CASSLVHREGIVAQYF | TGTGCCAGCAGCTTAGTCCACAGGGAGGGGATTGTTGCGCAGTATTTT
TRBJ2-1 | many | TRBV12-3/TRBV12-4 | NA | CASRTGYNEQFF | TGTGCCAGCAGAACGGGGTACAATGAGCAGTTCTTC
TRBJ2-5 | NA | TRBV20-1 | TRBD1 | CSARDPGTGGRGTQYF | TGCAGTGCTAGAGATCCGGGAACAGGGGGACGTGGGACCCAGTACTTC
TRBJ1-4 | many | TRBV7-9 | NA | CASSAKGEEKLFF | TGTGCCAGCAGCGCAAAAGGGGAGGAAAAACTGTTTTTT
TRBJ2-1 | many | TRBV5-5 | TRBD1 | CASSGTGTAYNEQFF | TGTGCCAGCAGCGGGACCGGGACAGCCTACAATGAGCAGTTCTTC
TRBJ1-2 | NA | TRBV5-4 | NA | CASSFLGEPNYGYTF | TGTGCCAGCAGCTTCTTGGGAGAACCTAACTATGGCTACACCTTC
TRBJ2-3 | many | TRBV20-1 | NA | CSASPYGQAPGLTTFPQYF | TGCAGTGCTAGTCCCTATGGACAGGCACCGGGACTAACAACATTTCCGCAGTATTTT
TRBJ1-4 | NA | TRBV4-1 | TRBD1 | CASSPPGQSNEKLFF | TGCGCCAGCAGCCCACCGGGACAGTCTAATGAAAAACTGTTTTTT
TRBJ2-7 | many | TRBV4-2 | NA | CASSQDYVPYEQYF | TGTGCCAGCAGCCAAGACTATGTCCCCTACGAGCAGTACTTC
TRBJ1-2 | few | TRBV6-5 | NA | CASSHNHKGGQGYTF | TGTGCCAGCAGTCACAACCACAAGGGAGGACAGGGCTACACCTTC
TRBJ2-7 | many | TRBV11-1 | NA | CASSLGDSSYEQYF | TGTGCCAGCAGCTTAGGAGATAGCTCCTACGAGCAGTACTTC
TRBJ2-7 | many | TRBV12-5 | NA | CASVVGASYEQYF | TGTGCTAGTGTAGTTGGGGCGTCCTACGAGCAGTACTTC
TRBJ2-6 | NA | TRBV6-1 | NA | CASSTRDGRGANVLTF | TGTGCCAGCAGTACCCGGGACGGCCGGGGGGCCAACGTCCTGACTTTC
TRBJ1-1 | NA | TRBV29-1 | NA | CSLAGLGQLNTEAFF | TGCAGCCTTGCTGGGTTAGGGCAGTTGAACACTGAAGCTTTCTTT
TRBJ2-3 | many | TRBV25-1 | NA | CASSDSDTQYF | TGTGCCAGCAGTGATTCAGATACGCAGTATTTT
TRBJ2-1 | few | TRBV3-1 | NA | CASSHTGIGYNEQFF | TGTGCCAGCAGCCACACAGGGATAGGCTACAATGAGCAGTTCTTC
TRBJ1-5 | NA | TRBV29-1 | TRBD1 | CSAGGSARKTGGKCVGPQHF | TGCAGCGCTGGAGGGTCCGCCCGAAAGACAGGGGGAAAGTGTGTAGGGCCCCAGCATTTT
TRBJ1-2 | medium-sized | TRBV24-1 | TRBD1 | CATGPRRNLWDRGSPYGYTF | TGTGCCACCGGCCCCCGTCGCAACCTATGGGACAGGGGATCCCCCTATGGCTACACCTTC
TRBJ2-5 | NA | TRBV4-1 | NA | CASSQDRKGKANHETQYF | TGCGCCAGCAGCCAAGACAGAAAGGGGAAAGCCAACCATGAGACCCAGTACTTC
TRBJ2-5 | many | TRBV20-1 | TRBD1 | CSARRGSNWETQYF | TGCAGTGCTCGCAGGGGGAGCAATTGGGAGACCCAGTACTTC
TRBJ2-1 | few | TRBV3-1 | NA | CASSHRSQRYNEQFF | TGTGCCAGCAGTCACAGGTCACAACGGTACAATGAGCAGTTCTTC
TRBJ1-1 | few | TRBV20-1 | NA | CSARDRGYTEAFF | TGCAGTGCTAGAGATCGGGGCTACACTGAAGCTTTCTTT
TRBJ2-7 | many | TRBV7-2 | NA | CASSLGAGVSYEQYF | TGTGCCAGCAGCCTCGGGGCAGGGGTATCATACGAGCAGTACTTC
TRBJ2-1 | many | TRBV10-3 | TRBD1 | CAIAGTGSYNEQFF | TGTGCCATCGCCGGGACAGGCTCCTACAATGAGCAGTTCTTC
TRBJ2-2 | many | TRBV14 | NA | CASSQYSFANTGELFF | TGTGCCAGCAGCCAATACAGTTTCGCGAACACCGGGGAGCTGTTTTTT
TRBJ1-5 | few | TRBV12-3/TRBV12-4 | NA | CASSSEGYNQPQHF | TGTGCCAGCAGTTCGGAGGGATATAATCAGCCCCAGCATTTT
TRBJ1-1 | NA | TRBV7-9 | TRBD1 | CASSLPRGRGTEAFF | TGTGCCAGCAGCTTGCCGAGGGGGCGCGGAACTGAAGCTTTCTTT
TRBJ2-1 | few | TRBV27 | NA | CASSWGGLGGNEQFF | TGTGCCAGCAGTTGGGGTGGGTTGGGGGGCAATGAGCAGTTCTTC
TRBJ2-2 | NA | TRBV6-1 | NA | CATLTTANTGELFF | TGTGCCACCCTTACAACCGCGAACACCGGGGAGCTGTTTTTT
TRBJ2-2 | NA | TRBV6-2/TRBV6-3 | NA | CASSYPPQTANTGELFF | TGTGCCAGCAGTTACCCCCCTCAAACGGCGAACACCGGGGAGCTGTTTTTT
TRBJ2-5 | many | TRBV4-2 | TRBD2 | CASSPKGRGERETQYF | TGTGCCAGCAGCCCCAAGGGGCGGGGGGAGCGGGAGACCCAGTACTTC
TRBJ1-2 | NA | TRBV4-2 | NA | CASSQASYLNEYGYTF | TGTGCCAGCAGCCAAGCCTCCTACTTGAACGAGTATGGCTACACCTTC
TRBJ2-5 | NA | TRBV29-1 | NA | CSVEGGLRETQYF | TGCAGCGTTGAAGGCGGTTTGCGAGAGACCCAGTACTTC
TRBJ1-1 | few | TRBV7-2 | NA | CASSLIGGPGTEAFF | TGTGCCAGCAGCCTGATTGGGGGCCCGGGCACTGAAGCTTTCTTT
TRBJ1-1 | NA | TRBV6-5 | NA | CASSYASTPTEAFF | TGTGCCAGCAGTTACGCTTCGACCCCCACTGAAGCTTTCTTT
TRBJ1-5 | many | TRBV10-3 | NA | CAISLGSNQPQHF | TGTGCCATCAGCCTGGGGAGCAATCAGCCCCAGCATTTT
TRBJ1-1 | few | TRBV3-1 | NA | CASSQDTLYTEAFF | TGTGCCAGCAGCCAAGATACGTTATACACTGAAGCTTTCTTT
TRBJ2-1 | NA | TRBV10-2 | NA | CASSARLGRDNEQFF | TGCGCCAGCAGTGCACGGTTAGGCAGAGACAATGAGCAGTTCTTC
TRBJ1-6 | NA | TRBV12-3/TRBV12-4 | NA | CASSYTLVSYNSPLHF | TGTGCCAGCAGTTACACTCTAGTCTCCTATAATTCACCCCTCCACTTT
TRBJ2-1 | few | TRBV10-2 | NA | CASSESEDGGNEQFF | TGCGCCAGCAGTGAGTCGGAGGATGGGGGCAATGAGCAGTTCTTC
TRBJ2-1 | many | TRBV9 | NA | CASSVAGWDNEQFF | TGTGCCAGCAGCGTAGCTGGATGGGACAATGAGCAGTTCTTC